This record concerns one T cell receptor beta chain sequence. Its antigen is not known. One junction end does not reproduce the germline sequence, and a read error may be involved. The sample is drawn from a study of T cells in Graves' hyperthyroidism and ophthalmopathy. Researchers took RNA transcripts and amplified the TCR beta CDR3 regions from them. HTBI primers were employed in a first-round RT-PCR of the TCR CDR3. TCRdb reprocessed the multiplex PCR reads with MiXCR, giving one entry per CDR3 protein. This sample has about 510,000 distinct CDR3 sequences, with around 50% found just once. Diagnostic assessment was based on clinical symptoms, serum thyroxine and TRAb, thyroid ultrasound and orbital computed tomography. Study conclusions and caveats: Ophthalmopathy and stable hyperthyroidism were separated by a 13 V-J model. Ophthalmopathy, as predicted by the model, came a median about seven months after the prediction.

CDR3 size: 11 residues. Germline V gene lookup returns CDR1 SGHRS and CDR2 YFSETQ. This sequence was found in an adult woman with Graves' disease, either hyperthyroidism or ophthalmopathy (not recorded which). The J gene is TRBJ2-7, the V gene TRBV5-1; D possibly corresponds to TRBD2 (5 bases). The specimen was peripheral blood or thyroid tissue (not recorded which). The CDR3 DNA is TGCGCCAGCATCATCAACGGGGAGCTGTACTTC. It codes for CASIINGELYF.